This TCR beta chain comes out of a study of blood T cell repertoires in COVID-19. About the study: Both acute and convalescent COVID-19 samples were obtained from the United States, Italy and Spain.

Libraries were prepared by immunoSEQ multiplex PCR; TCRdb keeps only in-frame clonotypes and omits some of them. The sample includes 70,000 to 75,000 clones, approximately 90% of them seen just once. The V and J ends lost 4 bases and 6 bases, in that order; junction bases with no gene match: 17. From germline, CDR1 is LGHNA and CDR2 YNFKEQ. The CDR3 is 17 residues long. This TCR was sampled from a woman aged 18-30 years with acute or convalescent COVID-19. V is TRBV4-2 and J is TRBJ1-2; 7 bases are a match to TRBD1. Sequenced sample: peripheral blood. The CDR3, as DNA: TGTGCCAGCAGCCGAGTCGAGCAGCTAGGGGGCGCGAATGGCTACACCTTC. Residues: CASSRVEQLGGANGYTF.